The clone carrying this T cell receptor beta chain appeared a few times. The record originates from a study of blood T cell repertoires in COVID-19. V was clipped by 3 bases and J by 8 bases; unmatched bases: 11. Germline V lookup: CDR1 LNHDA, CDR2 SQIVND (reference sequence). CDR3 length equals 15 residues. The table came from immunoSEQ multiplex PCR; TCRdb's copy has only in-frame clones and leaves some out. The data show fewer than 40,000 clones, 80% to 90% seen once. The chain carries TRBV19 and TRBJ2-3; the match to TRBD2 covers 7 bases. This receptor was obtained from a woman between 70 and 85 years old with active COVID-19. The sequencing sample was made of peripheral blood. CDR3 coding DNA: TGTGCCAGTAGTATTTTTGAGCGGGGATCAGCTACGCAGTATTTT. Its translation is CASSIFERGSATQYF.